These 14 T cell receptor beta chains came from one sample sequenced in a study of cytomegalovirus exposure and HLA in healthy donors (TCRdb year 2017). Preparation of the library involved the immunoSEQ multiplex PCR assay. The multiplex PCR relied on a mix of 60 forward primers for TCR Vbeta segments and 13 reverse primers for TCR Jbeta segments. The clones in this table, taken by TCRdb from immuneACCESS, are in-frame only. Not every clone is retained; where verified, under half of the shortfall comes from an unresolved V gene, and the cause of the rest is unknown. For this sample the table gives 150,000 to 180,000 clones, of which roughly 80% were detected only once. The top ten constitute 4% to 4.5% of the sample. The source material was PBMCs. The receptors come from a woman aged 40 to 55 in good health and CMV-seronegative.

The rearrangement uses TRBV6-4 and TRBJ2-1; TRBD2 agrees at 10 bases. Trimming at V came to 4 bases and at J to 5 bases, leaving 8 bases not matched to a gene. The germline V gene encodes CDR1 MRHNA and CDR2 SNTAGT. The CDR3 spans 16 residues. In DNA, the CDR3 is TGTGCCAGCAGTGGCACCGGGACTAGCGACCACAATGAGCAGTTCTTC. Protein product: CASSGTGTSDHNEQFF.

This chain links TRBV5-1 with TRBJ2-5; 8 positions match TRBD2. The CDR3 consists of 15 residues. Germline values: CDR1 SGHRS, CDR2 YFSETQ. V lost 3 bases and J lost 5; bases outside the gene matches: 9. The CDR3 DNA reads TGCGCCAGCAGCTCACAACCAGCGGGAGAGGAGACCCAGTACTTC. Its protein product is CASSSQPAGEETQYF.

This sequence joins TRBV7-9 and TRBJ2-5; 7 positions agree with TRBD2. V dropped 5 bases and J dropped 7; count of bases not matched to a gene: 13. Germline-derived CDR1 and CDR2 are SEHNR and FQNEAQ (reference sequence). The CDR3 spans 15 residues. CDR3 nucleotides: TGTGCCAGCAGCGAACCCCTCGGGGGGAGGGTGACCCAGTACTTC. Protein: CASSEPLGGRVTQYF.

As DNA, the CDR3 is TGTGCCAGCAGTTTGGACAGGGTCGTCATAGGGTACACCTTC. This translates into CASSLDRVVIGYTF. The gene calls are TRBV6-1 and TRBJ1-2, with TRBD1 identical over 8 bases. V lost 5 bases to trimming and J lost 11 bases; unmatched junction nucleotides: 13. The CDR3 is 14 residues long. Germline loops: CDR1 MNHNS, CDR2 SASEGT.

The chain's CDR3 is CASREYWSHSGYTF. The CDR3 DNA sequence: TGTGCCAGCAGAGAATACTGGTCCCACTCTGGCTACACCTTC. The chain recombines TRBV6-5 with TRBJ1-2; D uncertain. Trimming stripped 6 bases from V and 7 bases from J, with 18 bases between. The CDR3 has 14 residues. CDR1 is MNHEY and CDR2 is SVGAGI in the germline V gene.

Here the CDR3 reads CASSQKPQGRDHYGYTF. The CDR3 nucleotides are TGTGCCAGCAGCCAAAAACCCCAGGGGAGGGATCACTATGGCTACACCTTC. The chain is built from TRBV7-8 and TRBJ1-2, with D perhaps TRBD1 (6 bases). V dropped 5 bases and J dropped 3 bases, with 22 bases sitting between them. Germline V lookup: CDR1 SGHVS, CDR2 FQNEAQ. This CDR3 has 17 amino acids.

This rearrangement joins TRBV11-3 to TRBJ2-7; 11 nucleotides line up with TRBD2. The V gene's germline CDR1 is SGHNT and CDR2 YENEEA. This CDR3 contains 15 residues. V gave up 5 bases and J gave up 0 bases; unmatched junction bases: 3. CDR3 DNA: TGTGCCAGCAGCCTAACTAGCGGGAGCTCCTACGAGCAGTACTTC. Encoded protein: CASSLTSGSSYEQYF.

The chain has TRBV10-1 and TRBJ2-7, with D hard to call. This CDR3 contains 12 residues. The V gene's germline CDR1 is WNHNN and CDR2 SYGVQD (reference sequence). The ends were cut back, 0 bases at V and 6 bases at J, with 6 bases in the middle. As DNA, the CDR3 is TGCGCCAGCAGTGAGTCCCTACGCGAGCAGTACTTC. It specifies CASSESLREQYF.

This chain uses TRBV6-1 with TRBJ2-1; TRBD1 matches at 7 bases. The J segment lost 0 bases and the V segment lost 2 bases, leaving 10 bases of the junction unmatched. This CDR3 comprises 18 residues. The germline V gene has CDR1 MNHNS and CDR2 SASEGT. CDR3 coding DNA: TGTGCCAGCAGTGAATGGGCCCTTGGGACAGCCTCCTACAATGAGCAGTTCTTC. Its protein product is CASSEWALGTASYNEQFF.

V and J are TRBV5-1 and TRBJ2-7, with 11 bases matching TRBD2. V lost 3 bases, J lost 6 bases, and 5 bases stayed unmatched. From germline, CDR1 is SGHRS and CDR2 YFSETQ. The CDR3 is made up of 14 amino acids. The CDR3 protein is CASSSGTSGLEQYF. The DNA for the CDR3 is TGCGCCAGCAGCTCCGGGACTAGCGGCCTCGAGCAGTACTTC.

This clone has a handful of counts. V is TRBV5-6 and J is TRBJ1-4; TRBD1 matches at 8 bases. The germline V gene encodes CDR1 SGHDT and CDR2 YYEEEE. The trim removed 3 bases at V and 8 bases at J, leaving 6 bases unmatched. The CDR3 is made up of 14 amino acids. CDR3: CASSYTDREEKLFF. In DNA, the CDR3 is TGTGCCAGCAGCTATACGGACAGGGAAGAAAAACTGTTTTTT.

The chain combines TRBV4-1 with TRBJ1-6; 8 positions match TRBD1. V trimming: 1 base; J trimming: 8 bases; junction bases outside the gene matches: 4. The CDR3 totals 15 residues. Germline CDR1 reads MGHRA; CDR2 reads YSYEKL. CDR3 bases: TGCGCCAGCAGCCAAGTCCCGGACAGGGATTCACCCCTCCACTTT. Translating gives CASSQVPDRDSPLHF.

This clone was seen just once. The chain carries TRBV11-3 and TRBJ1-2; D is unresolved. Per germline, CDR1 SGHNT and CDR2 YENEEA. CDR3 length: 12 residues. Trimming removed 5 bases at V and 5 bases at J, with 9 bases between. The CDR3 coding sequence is TGTGCCAGCAGCCGCGAGGGTTATGGCTACACCTTC. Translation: CASSREGYGYTF.

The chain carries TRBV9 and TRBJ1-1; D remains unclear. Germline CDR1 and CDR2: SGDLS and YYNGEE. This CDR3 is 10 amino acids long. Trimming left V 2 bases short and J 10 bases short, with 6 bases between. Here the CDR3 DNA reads TGTGCCAGCAGCGTTCATAGAGCTTTCTTT. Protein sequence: CASSVHRAFF.